The rows below give T cell receptor beta chains drawn from one sample of a study of T-cell reconstitution after alpha-beta-depleted transplantation in children. TCRdb reanalysed the PCR reads using MiXCR and keeps one entry per CDR3 protein. The table shows about 540,000 distinct CDR3 sequences, with 18% occurring only once. This material consisted of PBMCs from the stem cell graft donor, taken from the stem cell graft. All receptors come from a human donor who donated a stem cell graft to a child with acute lymphoblastic leukemia. Each CDR3 is given with its conserved first and last residue. Each record gives: CDR3 length, V gene, CDR3 protein.

len: 11
v_gene: TRBV3-1
CDR3aa: CASSQGGGYTF

len: 13
v_gene: TRBV20-1
CDR3aa: CSARRTGGYEQYF

len: 14
v_gene: TRBV5-1
CDR3aa: CASSLETATYEQYF

len: 12
v_gene: TRBV21-1
CDR3aa: CARAGYSYEQYF

len: 16
v_gene: TRBV3-1
CDR3aa: CASSHLAGSGRDEQFF

len: 13
v_gene: TRBV10-3
CDR3aa: CAISESIGNEQFF

len: 14
v_gene: TRBV20-1
CDR3aa: CSAATGGGTYEQYF

len: 16
v_gene: TRBV9
CDR3aa: CASSTGTGWNTGELFF

len: 14
v_gene: TRBV12-3/TRBV12-4
CDR3aa: CASTLMGLTIGAFF

len: 15
v_gene: TRBV29-1
CDR3aa: CSAGLAGGPVGELFF

len: 14
v_gene: TRBV3-1
CDR3aa: CASSPFTGGYEQYF

len: 14
v_gene: TRBV6-1
CDR3aa: CASMPAISSYEQYF

len: 14
v_gene: TRBV20-1
CDR3aa: CSATGDADSYEQYF

len: 12
v_gene: TRBV20-1
CDR3aa: CSGGRPNYGYTF

len: 14
v_gene: TRBV6-2/TRBV6-3
CDR3aa: CASKRDRGTGELFF

len: 13
v_gene: TRBV5-5
CDR3aa: CASSRIGSYEQYF